This T cell receptor beta chain was recovered during a study of blood T cell repertoires in COVID-19. The CDR3 is made up of 15 amino acids. CDR1 and CDR2 (germline): MNHEY, SVGEGT. V was shortened by 2 bases and J by 2 bases, with 7 bases between the two germline ends. TCRdb's copy holds only in-frame clones and misses some; the assay was immunoSEQ multiplex PCR. Of approximately 63,000 clones listed, 75% to 90% were seen once; the top ten hold over 15%. What was sequenced was peripheral blood. The chain links TRBV6-2 or TRBV6-3 to TRBJ1-6, with D possibly matching TRBD1 (5 bases). This TCR was sampled from a woman aged 55-75 years with COVID-19, enrolled during active disease. CDR3 sequence: CASSYPTAYNSPLHF. CDR3 nucleotides: TGTGCCAGCAGTTACCCGACAGCCTATAATTCACCCCTCCACTTT.